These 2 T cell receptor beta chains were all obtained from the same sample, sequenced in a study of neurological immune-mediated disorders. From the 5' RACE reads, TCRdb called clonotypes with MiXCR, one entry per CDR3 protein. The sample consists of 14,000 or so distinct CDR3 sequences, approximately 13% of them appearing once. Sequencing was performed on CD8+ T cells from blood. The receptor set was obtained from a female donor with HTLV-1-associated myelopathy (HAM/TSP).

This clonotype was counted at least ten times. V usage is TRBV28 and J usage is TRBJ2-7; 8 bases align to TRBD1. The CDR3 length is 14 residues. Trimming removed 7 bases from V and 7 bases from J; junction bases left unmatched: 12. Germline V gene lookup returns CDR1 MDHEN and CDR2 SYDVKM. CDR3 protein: CASNSRQGWGEQYF. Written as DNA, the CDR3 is TGTGCCAGCAACAGTCGACAGGGGTGGGGGGAGCAGTACTTC.

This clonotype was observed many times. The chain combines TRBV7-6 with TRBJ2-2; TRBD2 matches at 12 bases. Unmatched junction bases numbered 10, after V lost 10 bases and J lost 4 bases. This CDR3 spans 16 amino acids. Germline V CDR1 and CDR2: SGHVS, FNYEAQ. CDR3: CATSFLAGGATGELFF. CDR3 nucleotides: TGTGCCACCTCTTTTCTAGCGGGAGGGGCCACCGGGGAGCTGTTTTTT.